These 29 T cell receptor beta chains originate from one sample sequenced in a study of T-cell memory formation after mild COVID-19. TCRdb used MiXCR to reprocess the 5' RACE reads, holding one entry per CDR3 protein. Seen here are some 280,000 distinct CDR3 sequences, around 15% observed once, and the top ten hold roughly 24%. The sequencing sample was made of PBMCs or a T cell subset sorted from them (not recorded which). The origin of the receptors is a young man who had mild COVID-19 (a few samples of this study predate the infection). Cell type and time point are not known.

The rearrangement uses TRBV4-3 and TRBJ2-1; D unclear. Per germline, CDR1 LGHNA and CDR2 YSLEER. The CDR3 has 15 amino acids. V was clipped by 6 bases and J by 7 bases, with 19 bases between them. The CDR3 DNA reads TGCGCCAGCAGTGTCGAGCGACTCTCCGGTAATGAGCAGTTCTTC. Residues: CASSVERLSGNEQFF.

This clonotype was picked up a small number of times. CDR3 DNA: TGCAGTGCTACTGAGACCGGGGAGCTGTTTTTT. Amino acid sequence: CSATETGELFF. The chain carries TRBV20-1 and TRBJ2-2; D is ambiguous. CDR1 is DFQATT, CDR2 SNEGSKA, per germline (reference sequence). V was cut by 4 bases and J by 5 bases, with 5 bases left in between. This CDR3 is built from 11 residues.

V usage is TRBV24-1 and J usage is TRBJ2-1; 9 bases map to TRBD1. CDR1 is KGHDR and CDR2 is SFDVKD in the germline V gene. CDR3 size: 17 residues. Unmatched junction bases numbered 19, after V lost 8 bases and J lost 9 bases. This chain's CDR3 is CATTEGGDRGTHPEQFF. Here the CDR3 DNA reads TGTGCCACCACCGAAGGAGGCGACAGGGGGACCCATCCTGAGCAGTTCTTC.

The chain links TRBV6-5 to TRBJ1-2, with D hard to call. CDR1 and CDR2 (germline): MNHEY, SVGAGI. Trimming left V 10 bases short and J 8 bases short, with 26 bases between. The CDR3 has 15 amino acids. The CDR3 DNA reads TGTGCCACTCGATCGGTGATTCGAAGAGGGAAGGGCTACACCTTC. Amino acids: CATRSVIRRGKGYTF.

The chain employs TRBV6-5 and TRBJ2-7, with a possible D match to TRBD1 (5 bases). The V gene's germline CDR1 is MNHEY and CDR2 SVGAGI. Deletions cut 4 bases from V and 6 bases from J, with 7 bases between. The CDR3 covers 11 residues. This chain's CDR3 is CASSSGSEQYF. CDR3 nucleotide sequence: TGTGCCAGCAGTTCAGGGTCCGAGCAGTACTTC.

Only a few counts were recorded for this clonotype. The gene calls are TRBV3-1 and TRBJ2-1; D not certain. The ends were cut back, 4 bases at V and 12 bases at J, with 10 bases in the middle. Germline CDR1 LGHDT, CDR2 YNNKEL (reference sequence). This CDR3 contains 11 residues. The CDR3 nucleotides read TGTGCCAGCAGCCTCCAAACGGTGCAGTTCTTC. This sequence encodes CASSLQTVQFF.

This clonotype was seen many times. The gene calls are TRBV6-5 and TRBJ2-1, with 9 bases fitting TRBD2. Germline V gene sequence: CDR1 MNHEY, CDR2 SVGAGI. This CDR3 contains 17 residues. Unmatched junction bases numbered 9, after V lost 2 bases and J lost 4 bases. The CDR3 sequence: CASSYTGTSLLYNEQFF. In nucleotides, the CDR3 is TGTGCCAGCAGTTACACCGGGACTAGCCTACTTTACAATGAGCAGTTCTTC.

The gene calls are TRBV7-3 and TRBJ2-1; 7 bases match TRBD2. V lost 5 bases, J lost 10 bases, and 14 bases stayed unmatched. The CDR3 runs 15 residues. Per germline, CDR1 SGHTA and CDR2 FQGTGA. For the CDR3, the DNA is TGTGCCAGCAGCCTAGGATTTGGACTAGTAAACGAGCAGTTCTTC. This translates into CASSLGFGLVNEQFF.

The chain recombines TRBV11-1 with TRBJ2-5, with D perhaps TRBD2 (6 bases). Trimming shortened V by 2 bases and J by 3 bases, and 10 bases separated the two germline ends. Germline V gives CDR1 SGHAT, CDR2 FQDESV (reference sequence). CDR3 length equals 14 residues. The CDR3 DNA sequence: TGTGCCAGCAGCTTAACGCGGGAAAAAGAGACCCAGTACTTC. It specifies CASSLTREKETQYF.

This clonotype was found a few times. This chain joins TRBV4-1 and TRBJ1-5, with a weak D call TRBD1 (6 bases). The CDR3 runs to 14 residues. Germline-derived CDR1 and CDR2 are MGHRA and YSYEKL. V gave up 6 bases and J gave up 3 bases, with 12 bases separating them. The CDR3 DNA reads TGCGCCAGCAGTCGACAGGACGACAATCAGCCCCAGCATTTT. Translated: CASSRQDDNQPQHF.

In this sample, this clonotype turned up many times. V gene TRBV7-3 combines with J gene TRBJ2-1; D unresolved. The CDR3 has 16 amino acids. Germline V gives CDR1 SGHTA, CDR2 FQGTGA. Trimming shortened V by 2 bases and J by 3 bases, and 14 bases separated the two germline ends. The CDR3 protein is CASSLSGGSVYNEQFF. DNA of the CDR3: TGTGCCAGCAGCTTATCTGGCGGCTCGGTCTACAATGAGCAGTTCTTC.

This chain connects TRBV24-1 to TRBJ2-3; TRBD1 matches 7 bases. This CDR3 comprises 13 residues. Germline trimming cut 6 bases from V and 4 bases from J; bases unmatched to any gene: 3. Germline values: CDR1 KGHDR, CDR2 SFDVKD. Here the CDR3 reads CATSWTGADTQYF. The CDR3 bases are TGTGCCACCAGTTGGACAGGCGCAGATACGCAGTATTTT.

V gene TRBV28 combines with J gene TRBJ2-5, with D maybe TRBD2 (6 bases). The CDR3 has 14 residues. The V gene's germline CDR1 is MDHEN and CDR2 SYDVKM. Trimming took off 7 bases at V and 3 bases at J, with 15 bases between the two ends. The CDR3 DNA reads as TGTGCCAGCATGCTCGCGGGGCGGGAAGAGACCCAGTACTTC. Residues: CASMLAGREETQYF.

The chain employs TRBV27 and TRBJ2-5, with 8 bases identical to TRBD1. CDR3 size: 15 residues. Trimming took 3 bases from V and 4 from J; bases not matched to a gene: 7. Per the germline V gene, CDR1 is MNHEY and CDR2 is SMNVEV (reference sequence). The CDR3 loop is CASSLGQAVPETQYF. As DNA, the CDR3 is TGTGCCAGCAGTTTGGGACAGGCAGTCCCAGAGACCCAGTACTTC.

The J gene is TRBJ2-7, the V gene TRBV20-1, with 8 bases identical to TRBD1. The junction had 4 bases not matched to a gene; V was cut back by 0 bases and J by 0 bases. The germline V gene has CDR1 DFQATT and CDR2 SNEGSKA (reference sequence). The CDR3 contains 15 residues. The CDR3 DNA is TGCAGTGCTAGAGACGGGGACAGGAGCTCCTACGAGCAGTACTTC. It yields the protein CSARDGDRSSYEQYF.

This clonotype was counted ten times or more. The rearrangement links TRBV4-1 to TRBJ2-3, with 7 bases lining up with TRBD1. The germline V gene has CDR1 MGHRA and CDR2 YSYEKL. Trimming removed 2 bases from V and 0 bases from J; junction bases left unmatched: 5. There are 16 residues in the CDR3. CDR3: CASSQHGTASTDTQYF. The CDR3 nucleotides read TGCGCCAGCAGCCAACACGGGACAGCTAGCACAGATACGCAGTATTTT.

The rearrangement uses TRBV7-2 and TRBJ2-2; D uncertain. V was clipped by 5 bases and J by 0 bases, with 16 bases between them. There are 17 residues in the CDR3. Germline lookup yields CDR1 SGHTA and CDR2 FQGNSA. CDR3 loop: CASSPTYAGPNTGELFF. Written as DNA, the CDR3 is TGTGCCAGCAGCCCCACTTACGCCGGCCCGAACACCGGGGAGCTGTTTTTT. The full variable domain, completed using reference TRBV7-2 and TRBJ2-2, is GAGVSQSPSNKVTEKGKDVELRCDPISGHTALYWYRQSLGQGLEFLIYFQGNSAPDKSGLPSDRFSAERTGGSVSTLTIQRTQQEDSAVYLCASSPTYAGPNTGELFFGEGSRLTVL.

This clonotype was counted many times. The chain couples TRBV7-2 to TRBJ2-5, with D perhaps TRBD1 (7 bases). V gave up 4 bases and J gave up 5 bases, with 17 bases separating them. The CDR3 runs 15 residues. The germline gives CDR1 SGHTA, CDR2 FQGNSA. CDR3 protein: CASSWRGQGGETQYF. Here the CDR3 DNA reads TGTGCCAGCAGCTGGAGGGGGCAAGGGGGTGAGACCCAGTACTTC.

There are a few counts of this clonotype. The chain couples TRBV29-1 to TRBJ2-7; TRBD2 matches at 9 bases. The germline gives CDR1 SQVTM, CDR2 ANQGSEA. This CDR3 comprises 14 residues. The junction had 5 bases not matched to a gene; V was cut back by 2 bases and J by 3 bases. The CDR3 here is CSVEKRGDDYEQYF. The CDR3 DNA reads TGCAGCGTTGAAAAGCGGGGGGACGACTACGAGCAGTACTTC.

The gene calls are TRBV9 and TRBJ2-2; D unresolved. The germline gives CDR1 SGDLS, CDR2 YYNGEE. The CDR3 is made up of 13 amino acids. V lost 4 bases, J lost 4 bases, and 8 bases lay in between. The CDR3 DNA reads as TGTGCCAGCAGCCCCCTCCGCACCGGGGAGCTGTTTTTT. This translates into CASSPLRTGELFF.

The rearrangement links TRBV24-1 to TRBJ1-5; 9 nucleotides agree with TRBD1. The CDR3 extends over 15 amino acids. The V gene's germline CDR1 is KGHDR and CDR2 SFDVKD. V lost 4 bases to trimming and J lost 4 bases; unmatched junction nucleotides: 4. The chain's CDR3 is CATSEAGTGNQPQHF. The CDR3 nucleotides are TGTGCCACCAGTGAAGCCGGGACAGGGAATCAGCCCCAGCATTTT.

The chain carries TRBV6-6 and TRBJ2-7, with D maybe TRBD2 (5 bases). V lost 5 bases and J 1 base, leaving 15 bases between the germline ends. Germline CDR1 reads MNHNY; CDR2 reads SVGAGI (reference sequence). The CDR3 runs to 15 residues. CDR3 sequence: CASSPRGSASYEQYF. The CDR3, as DNA: TGTGCCAGCAGTCCCCGGGGTTCGGCATCCTACGAGCAGTACTTC.

This clonotype has more than one count but fewer than ten. The V and J genes are TRBV21-1 and TRBJ1-5. TRBV21-1 is classified as a pseudogene. The CDR3 length is 15 residues. CDR3 region: CASRGVLHTDQPQHF. CDR3 DNA sequence: TGTGCCAGCAGGGGGGTGTTGCACACCGATCAGCCCCAGCATTTT.

The chain has TRBV7-6 and TRBJ2-2, with D perhaps TRBD2 (6 bases). Germline lookup yields CDR1 SGHVS and CDR2 FNYEAQ. The V end was cut by 5 bases, the J end by 0 bases, with 10 bases between. This CDR3 region has 15 residues. Written as DNA, the CDR3 is TGTGCCAGCAGCCGTAGCGGAGCGAACACCGGGGAGCTGTTTTTT. It translates to CASSRSGANTGELFF. Filled out from reference TRBV7-6 and TRBJ2-2, the complete variable domain reads GAGVSQSPRYKVTKRGQDVALRCDPISGHVSLYWYRQALGQGPEFLTYFNYEAQQDKSGLPNDRFSAERPEGSISTLTIQRTEQRDSAMYRCASSRSGANTGELFFGEGSRLTVL.

The V gene is TRBV7-2, the J gene TRBJ2-3, with D tentatively TRBD1 (6 bases). CDR3 size: 15 residues. The germline V gene encodes CDR1 SGHTA and CDR2 FQGNSA. V was shortened by 3 bases and J by 7 bases, with 17 bases between the two germline ends. The CDR3 loop reads CASSFASGALYTQYF. In DNA, the CDR3 is TGTGCCAGCAGCTTCGCCTCAGGGGCGTTATATACGCAGTATTTT.

V usage is TRBV9 and J usage is TRBJ2-7; 8 bases map to TRBD1. CDR3 length: 15 residues. V was clipped by 0 bases and J by 13 bases; unmatched bases: 15. Germline V gene data show CDR1 as SGDLS and CDR2 as YYNGEE. The CDR3 nucleotides are TGTGCCAGCAGCGTAGTAGAGGGGGGTGGCAGGGGGCCCTACGTC. Translation: CASSVVEGGGRGPYV.

The chain employs TRBV14 and TRBJ2-5, with D uncertain. Germline values: CDR1 SGHDN, CDR2 FVKESK. V lost 0 bases and J lost 5, with 7 bases in between. The CDR3 extends over 13 amino acids. The CDR3, as DNA: TGTGCCAGCAGCCAAGAGTGGAGCGAGACCCAGTACTTC. Protein: CASSQEWSETQYF.

The chain joins TRBV9 to TRBJ2-3; a possible D gene is TRBD2 (6 bases). Per the germline V gene, CDR1 is SGDLS and CDR2 is YYNGEE. CDR3 length: 13 residues. Between the trimmed V and J ends, which lost 3 bases and 8 bases, there was a span of 13 bases. DNA of the CDR3: TGTGCCAGCAGCGATACTAGCCAGGGTACGCAGTATTTT. The encoded protein is CASSDTSQGTQYF.

This rearrangement joins TRBV5-1 to TRBJ2-3; 8 bases fit TRBD2. Unmatched junction bases numbered 7, after V lost 4 bases and J lost 0 bases. CDR3 length equals 16 residues. Germline V gene data show CDR1 as SGHRS and CDR2 as YFSETQ. The CDR3 sequence: CASSPVSGVSTDTQYF. The CDR3 nucleotides read TGCGCCAGCAGCCCCGTTAGCGGGGTGAGCACAGATACGCAGTATTTT.